These 10 T cell receptor beta chains were sequenced from one sample in a study of blood T cell repertoires in COVID-19. Using immunoSEQ multiplex PCR, the repertoire was profiled, and TCRdb retains in-frame clones only, with some absent. The table shows tens of thousands of clones, with 60% to 85% occurring only once. Sequencing was carried out using peripheral blood. The receptors were sampled from a man younger than 45 with COVID-19, enrolled during active disease.

This rearrangement joins TRBV5-1 to TRBJ2-7; the match to TRBD1 covers 11 bases. Unmatched junction bases numbered 2, after V lost 1 base and J lost 5 bases. The CDR3 runs to 14 residues. Germline assignment: CDR1 SGHRS and CDR2 YFSETQ. The CDR3 DNA reads as TGCGCCAGCAGCTTGCGGGACAGGGGGGACGAGCAGTACTTC. Protein product: CASSLRDRGDEQYF. The variable domain in full, with the rest retrieved from reference TRBV5-1 and TRBJ2-7, is KAGVTQTPRYLIKTRGQQVTLSCSPISGHRSVSWYQQTPGQGLQFLFEYFSETQRNKGNFPGRFSGRQFSNSRSEMNVSTLELGDSALYLCASSLRDRGDEQYFGPGTRLTVT.

Concerning this clone itself: One base away lies a much larger clone, so this may be a sequencing read error. V gene TRBV4-2 combines with J gene TRBJ2-3; possible D gene TRBD1, 5 bases. The germline gives CDR1 LGHNA, CDR2 YNFKEQ. The V and J ends lost 6 bases and 3 bases respectively, with 7 bases between them. CDR3 size: 12 residues. The DNA of the CDR3 is TGTGCCAGCAGTCCAGGGACAGATACGCAGTATTTT. Protein product: CASSPGTDTQYF.

The chain is built from TRBV10-1 and TRBJ1-5, with 7 bases lining up with TRBD1. The length of the CDR3 is 16 residues. The ends lost 8 bases at V and 1 base at J; junction bases unmatched: 11. Germline lookup yields CDR1 WNHNN and CDR2 SYGVQD (reference sequence). Written as DNA, the CDR3 is TGCGCCAGCGGCGACAGGGTGGTGGAAAGCAATCAGCCCCAGCATTTT. Amino acids: CASGDRVVESNQPQHF.

The rearrangement joins TRBV28 to TRBJ1-4, with a weak D call TRBD1 (5 bases). This CDR3 comprises 19 residues. Trimming pared 5 bases from V and 7 bases from J, leaving 29 bases between. The V gene's germline CDR1 is MDHEN and CDR2 SYDVKM. The DNA for the CDR3 is TGTGCCAGCAGTCCGCCGCTAGTAGGGGAGGCCAAGGCGGGTGAAAAACTGTTTTTT. It yields the protein CASSPPLVGEAKAGEKLFF.

This clone was seen only a few times. The chain recombines TRBV7-2 with TRBJ1-2; 10 nucleotides line up with TRBD1. J was trimmed by 4 bases and V by 5 bases; bases with no gene match: 4. CDR1 is SGHTA, CDR2 FQGNSA, per germline. The CDR3 contains 14 residues. CDR3 sequence: CASSPWTGGYGYTF. The CDR3 DNA reads TGTGCCAGCAGCCCTTGGACAGGGGGCTATGGCTACACCTTC.

This clone was detected only once. The chain couples TRBV12-5 to TRBJ2-3; 7 bases map to TRBD1. Per the germline V gene, CDR1 is LGHNT and CDR2 is FRNRAP. This CDR3 has 14 amino acids. The junction had 3 bases not matched to a gene; V was cut back by 2 bases and J by 4 bases. The CDR3 nucleotides read TGTGCTAGTGGTTTGCCACAGGGGCCAGATACGCAGTATTTT. It codes for CASGLPQGPDTQYF.

The chain is built from TRBV5-1 and TRBJ1-4; no firm D call. CDR3 size: 14 residues. V dropped 4 bases and J dropped 5 bases, with 12 bases sitting between them. The germline V gene encodes CDR1 SGHRS and CDR2 YFSETQ. The CDR3, as DNA: TGCGCCAGCAGCACAGCAGGCCCAAATGAAAAACTGTTTTTT. Translated, it gives CASSTAGPNEKLFF. The complete variable domain, with remaining parts taken from reference TRBV5-1 and TRBJ1-4, reads KAGVTQTPRYLIKTRGQQVTLSCSPISGHRSVSWYQQTPGQGLQFLFEYFSETQRNKGNFPGRFSGRQFSNSRSEMNVSTLELGDSALYLCASSTAGPNEKLFFGSGTQLSVL.

This clone was observed once. The V and J genes are TRBV9 and TRBJ2-3, with TRBD2 identical over 8 bases. Trimming removed 0 bases from V and 4 bases from J; junction bases left unmatched: 7. The CDR3 length is 16 residues. Germline lookup yields CDR1 SGDLS and CDR2 YYNGEE. CDR3 nucleotide sequence: TGTGCCAGCAGCGTAGGAGGTAGCGGGGTTCCAGATACGCAGTATTTT. It specifies CASSVGGSGVPDTQYF.

V gene TRBV5-5 combines with J gene TRBJ2-2; 9 positions agree with TRBD1. The CDR3 runs 17 residues. Germline trimming cut 3 bases from V and 1 base from J; bases unmatched to any gene: 7. Germline CDR1 is SGHKS and CDR2 is YYEKEE (reference sequence). The CDR3 nucleotides are TGTGCCAGCAGCTATTACCCGGGACAGGGGAACACCGGGGAGCTGTTTTTT. It is translated as CASSYYPGQGNTGELFF.

This chain connects TRBV6-5 to TRBJ1-6, with 9 bases identical to TRBD1. The CDR3 length is 15 residues. Germline lookup yields CDR1 MNHEY and CDR2 SVGAGI. The trim removed 5 bases at V and 9 bases at J, leaving 8 bases unmatched. The chain's CDR3 is CASSPRDRVGSPLHF. The CDR3 nucleotides read TGTGCCAGCAGTCCGCGGGACAGGGTGGGTTCACCCCTCCACTTT.